This is a list of T cell receptor beta chains from one sample in a study of blood T cells in healthy people across ages. TCRdb recomputed calls from the 5' RACE reads with MiXCR, one row per CDR3 protein. The data contain approximately 850,000 distinct CDR3 sequences, under 55% of them seen just once; the ten biggest clones take up roughly 19%. The sample was blood. These receptor sequences come from a man in his sixties in good health. The CDR3 runs from the conserved cysteine through the conserved F or W. The order of the fields is clone size, V gene, D gene, J gene, CDR3 protein, CDR3 DNA. A D gene is named only where the DNA matches it firmly. Part of the rows lack a size; the others show once, few, many or a class for expanded clones.

clone size: .
V gene: TRBV30
D gene: TRBD1
J gene: TRBJ2-4
CDR3 protein: CAGSNRGNIQYF
CDR3 DNA: TGTGCCGGGAGTAACAGGGGAAACATTCAGTACTTC

clone size: .
V gene: TRBV6-2/TRBV6-3
D gene: TRBD1
J gene: TRBJ1-5
CDR3 protein: CASSWGQKNQPQHF
CDR3 DNA: TGTGCCAGCAGTTGGGGACAGAAGAATCAGCCCCAGCATTTT

clone size: .
V gene: TRBV27
D gene: .
J gene: TRBJ2-4
CDR3 protein: CASSARVGKNIQYF
CDR3 DNA: TGTGCCAGCAGTGCCAGGGTGGGCAAAAACATTCAGTACTTC

clone size: .
V gene: TRBV9
D gene: .
J gene: TRBJ2-1
CDR3 protein: CASSVWGYNEQFF
CDR3 DNA: TGTGCCAGCAGCGTATGGGGATATAATGAGCAGTTCTTC

clone size: few
V gene: TRBV20-1
D gene: .
J gene: TRBJ2-7
CDR3 protein: CSAIQSSYEQYF
CDR3 DNA: TGCAGTGCTATCCAGAGCTCCTACGAGCAGTACTTC

clone size: .
V gene: TRBV6-5
D gene: .
J gene: TRBJ2-1
CDR3 protein: CASRSTGNEQFF
CDR3 DNA: TGTGCCAGCAGATCCACGGGGAATGAGCAGTTCTTC

clone size: .
V gene: TRBV9
D gene: .
J gene: TRBJ2-1
CDR3 protein: CASSVTGNSYNEQFF
CDR3 DNA: TGTGCCAGCAGCGTAACAGGGAACTCTTACAATGAGCAGTTCTTC

clone size: .
V gene: TRBV7-2
D gene: TRBD2
J gene: TRBJ2-7
CDR3 protein: CASSRPGLAGAPTYF
CDR3 DNA: TGTGCCAGCAGTAGACCGGGACTAGCGGGAGCCCCCACGTACTTC

clone size: .
V gene: TRBV29-1
D gene: .
J gene: TRBJ2-3
CDR3 protein: CSALAAGLGDTQYF
CDR3 DNA: TGCAGCGCCCTCGCAGCGGGCCTCGGGGATACGCAGTATTTT

clone size: .
V gene: TRBV6-6
D gene: .
J gene: TRBJ1-4
CDR3 protein: CASSYDGGVREKLFF
CDR3 DNA: TGTGCCAGCAGTTACGATGGGGGGGTTCGCGAAAAACTGTTTTTT

clone size: .
V gene: TRBV5-1
D gene: .
J gene: TRBJ2-5
CDR3 protein: CANSLVDGGSQETQYF
CDR3 DNA: TGCGCCAACAGCTTGGTTGATGGGGGGAGCCAAGAGACCCAGTACTTC

clone size: .
V gene: TRBV7-2
D gene: .
J gene: TRBJ2-5
CDR3 protein: CASSFLRGGAETQYF
CDR3 DNA: TGTGCCAGCAGCTTCCTTAGGGGGGGCGCTGAGACCCAGTACTTC

clone size: .
V gene: TRBV10-3
D gene: TRBD2
J gene: TRBJ2-1
CDR3 protein: CAISEVAGEYNEQFF
CDR3 DNA: TGTGCCATCAGTGAAGTAGCGGGGGAATACAATGAGCAGTTCTTC

clone size: once
V gene: TRBV27
D gene: .
J gene: TRBJ2-5
CDR3 protein: CASSVAARETQYF
CDR3 DNA: TGTGCCAGCAGTGTCGCGGCGCGAGAGACCCAGTACTTC

clone size: .
V gene: TRBV12-3/TRBV12-4
D gene: .
J gene: TRBJ1-2
CDR3 protein: CSSRGHANYGYTF
CDR3 DNA: TGTTCCAGCAGGGGACACGCTAACTATGGCTACACCTTC

clone size: .
V gene: TRBV11-3
D gene: TRBD2
J gene: TRBJ2-7
CDR3 protein: CASSLNSGSREQYF
CDR3 DNA: TGTGCCAGCAGCTTAAATAGCGGGAGTCGCGAGCAGTACTTC

clone size: few
V gene: TRBV12-3/TRBV12-4
D gene: TRBD2
J gene: TRBJ2-3
CDR3 protein: CASSGPRGGAARTDTQYF
CDR3 DNA: TGTGCCAGCAGTGGCCCCCGCGGGGGGGCCGCCCGCACAGATACGCAGTATTTT

clone size: .
V gene: TRBV6-6
D gene: .
J gene: TRBJ2-7
CDR3 protein: CASKGSTHEQYF
CDR3 DNA: TGTGCCAGCAAGGGATCAACCCACGAGCAGTACTTC

clone size: .
V gene: TRBV20-1
D gene: .
J gene: TRBJ2-1
CDR3 protein: CSAEDGRLSSYNEQFF
CDR3 DNA: TGCAGTGCCGAAGACGGCCGACTTTCCTCCTACAATGAGCAGTTCTTC

clone size: once
V gene: TRBV28
D gene: TRBD1
J gene: TRBJ1-2
CDR3 protein: CASSLVRGQGYGYTF
CDR3 DNA: TGTGCCAGCAGTTTGGTTAGGGGGCAAGGCTATGGCTACACCTTC

clone size: few
V gene: TRBV6-2/TRBV6-3
D gene: .
J gene: TRBJ1-5
CDR3 protein: CASSYGGGNQPQHF
CDR3 DNA: TGTGCCAGCAGTTACGGGGGGGGCAATCAGCCCCAGCATTTT

clone size: .
V gene: TRBV9
D gene: .
J gene: TRBJ2-7
CDR3 protein: CASSPGAGSHEQYF
CDR3 DNA: TGTGCCAGCAGCCCCGGTGCGGGAAGCCACGAGCAGTACTTC

clone size: .
V gene: TRBV20-1
D gene: .
J gene: TRBJ2-7
CDR3 protein: CSASGGPLVYEQYF
CDR3 DNA: TGCAGTGCTAGCGGGGGGCCTCTCGTCTACGAGCAGTACTTC

clone size: .
V gene: TRBV4-3
D gene: TRBD2
J gene: TRBJ2-3
CDR3 protein: CASSQETSGAILGYTQYF
CDR3 DNA: TGCGCCAGCAGCCAAGAGACTAGCGGGGCCATACTGGGATATACGCAGTATTTT

clone size: .
V gene: TRBV18
D gene: TRBD1
J gene: TRBJ2-6
CDR3 protein: CASSPTSTGVSSGANVLTF
CDR3 DNA: TGTGCCAGCTCACCAACGTCGACAGGGGTTAGCTCTGGGGCCAACGTCCTGACTTTC

clone size: few
V gene: TRBV20-1
D gene: .
J gene: TRBJ2-5
CDR3 protein: CSARDLSLGETQYF
CDR3 DNA: TGCAGTGCTAGAGATCTCTCCCTTGGGGAGACCCAGTACTTC

clone size: few
V gene: TRBV12-3/TRBV12-4
D gene: TRBD1
J gene: TRBJ1-5
CDR3 protein: CASSFDRGLRSNQPQHF
CDR3 DNA: TGTGCCAGCAGCTTCGACAGGGGCCTACGGAGCAATCAGCCCCAGCATTTT

clone size: once
V gene: TRBV5-6
D gene: .
J gene: TRBJ1-6
CDR3 protein: CASSLRANSPLHF
CDR3 DNA: TGTGCCAGCAGCTTGAGGGCCAATTCACCCCTCCACTTT

clone size: .
V gene: TRBV12-3/TRBV12-4
D gene: .
J gene: TRBJ1-5
CDR3 protein: CASSPGRMVPQPQHF
CDR3 DNA: TGTGCCAGCAGTCCCGGACGGATGGTCCCTCAGCCCCAGCATTTT

clone size: .
V gene: TRBV6-2/TRBV6-3
D gene: TRBD2
J gene: TRBJ2-1
CDR3 protein: CATGLAGGNEQFF
CDR3 DNA: TGTGCCACTGGACTAGCGGGGGGTAATGAGCAGTTCTTC

clone size: few
V gene: TRBV11-2
D gene: TRBD1
J gene: TRBJ2-7
CDR3 protein: CASSLTGTDRYEQYF
CDR3 DNA: TGTGCCAGCAGCCTAACAGGGACAGACCGCTACGAGCAGTACTTC

clone size: .
V gene: TRBV7-2
D gene: TRBD1
J gene: TRBJ1-5
CDR3 protein: CASSSQGANNQPQHF
CDR3 DNA: TGTGCCAGCAGCTCACAGGGGGCGAACAATCAGCCCCAGCATTTT

clone size: .
V gene: TRBV3-1
D gene: .
J gene: TRBJ1-2
CDR3 protein: CASSQTSERGYTF
CDR3 DNA: TGTGCCAGCAGCCAAACGTCAGAAAGAGGCTACACCTTC

clone size: few
V gene: TRBV4-3
D gene: .
J gene: TRBJ2-1
CDR3 protein: CASSQARGNEQFF
CDR3 DNA: TGCGCCAGCAGCCAAGCCCGGGGCAATGAGCAGTTCTTC

clone size: .
V gene: TRBV6-2/TRBV6-3
D gene: .
J gene: TRBJ2-3
CDR3 protein: CASSYSSPRDTQYF
CDR3 DNA: TGTGCCAGCAGTTATTCTAGTCCCAGGGATACGCAGTATTTT

clone size: .
V gene: TRBV7-3
D gene: .
J gene: TRBJ1-1
CDR3 protein: CASSLEGGMNTEAFF
CDR3 DNA: TGTGCCAGCAGCTTAGAGGGGGGCATGAACACTGAAGCTTTCTTT

clone size: .
V gene: TRBV29-1
D gene: .
J gene: TRBJ2-3
CDR3 protein: CSAPRPLQDTQYF
CDR3 DNA: TGCAGCGCCCCACGGCCCTTACAAGATACGCAGTATTTT

clone size: few
V gene: TRBV4-3
D gene: TRBD1
J gene: TRBJ1-5
CDR3 protein: CASSQVRQGNQPQHF
CDR3 DNA: TGCGCCAGCAGCCAAGTGAGACAGGGGAATCAGCCCCAGCATTTT

clone size: .
V gene: TRBV20-1
D gene: .
J gene: TRBJ2-4
CDR3 protein: CSSSGRPGLREQYF
CDR3 DNA: TGCAGCTCCTCGGGGAGGCCAGGATTGCGTGAGCAGTACTTC

clone size: once
V gene: TRBV7-9
D gene: .
J gene: TRBJ2-2
CDR3 protein: CASKDPGPQGTGELFF
CDR3 DNA: TGTGCCAGCAAGGATCCGGGACCCCAGGGCACCGGGGAGCTGTTTTTT

clone size: few
V gene: TRBV7-2
D gene: TRBD1
J gene: TRBJ2-1
CDR3 protein: CASSLALATGVFRRSYNEQFF
CDR3 DNA: TGTGCCAGCAGCTTAGCGTTGGCGACAGGGGTATTTAGGAGGTCCTACAATGAGCAGTTCTTC

clone size: once
V gene: TRBV7-6
D gene: TRBD2
J gene: TRBJ2-1
CDR3 protein: CASSWTSGEEQFF
CDR3 DNA: TGTGCCAGCAGCTGGACTAGCGGGGAGGAGCAGTTCTTC

clone size: few
V gene: TRBV20-1
D gene: TRBD1
J gene: TRBJ2-7
CDR3 protein: CSARDMDRPSYEQYF
CDR3 DNA: TGCAGTGCTAGAGATATGGACAGGCCCTCCTACGAGCAGTACTTC

clone size: .
V gene: TRBV20-1
D gene: TRBD1
J gene: TRBJ2-4
CDR3 protein: CSARLQGVKNIQYF
CDR3 DNA: TGCAGTGCTAGGCTACAGGGGGTCAAAAACATTCAGTACTTC

clone size: .
V gene: TRBV4-1
D gene: TRBD1
J gene: TRBJ1-6
CDR3 protein: CASSEYWTGKDSPLHF
CDR3 DNA: TGCGCCAGCAGCGAGTATTGGACAGGGAAAGATTCACCCCTCCACTTT